These 29 T cell receptor beta chains were all obtained from the same sample, sequenced in a study of blood T cells in healthy people across ages (dated by TCRdb to the mid-2010s). Library preparation used 5' RACE. Sequenced on an Illumina HiSeq 2500. The second PCR ran for roughly 7 to 12 cycles and used a J-beta primer mix along with a sample-barcoded 5' primer. In TCRdb, the public reads were trimmed at Q25 with fastp and aligned with MiXCR, with productive beta chains retained. CDR3 protein duplicates are merged, each entry listing the most common genes and DNA. This sample is represented by some 730,000 distinct CDR3 sequences; 22% of them were singletons. The ten largest make up less than 25% of the sample. Sample: blood. The receptors come from a man between 65 and 85 years old in good health.

This clonotype has just a few counts. The chain employs TRBV20-1 and TRBJ1-4, with TRBD1 identical over 7 bases. CDR3 length: 15 residues. V dropped 2 bases and J dropped 3; count of bases not matched to a gene: 6. Germline loops: CDR1 DFQATT, CDR2 SNEGSKA (reference sequence). DNA for the CDR3: TGCAGTGCTAGATCCGACAGGGTCTCTAATGAAAAACTGTTTTTT. Residues: CSARSDRVSNEKLFF.

The chain combines TRBV12-3 or TRBV12-4 with TRBJ2-1; TRBD1 matches 8 bases. The tail of the sequence fits TRBJ2-7 better, so the J call may be wrong. CDR3 length equals 13 residues. In DNA, the CDR3 is TGTGCCAGCAGCGTACAGGGGGCCTACGAGCAGTACTTC. Translating gives CASSVQGAYEQYF.

Only a few counts were recorded for this clonotype. This chain joins TRBV5-1 and TRBJ2-1, with 7 bases identical to TRBD1. Germline lookup yields CDR1 SGHRS and CDR2 YFSETQ. V dropped 4 bases and J dropped 9; count of bases not matched to a gene: 10. The CDR3 has 14 amino acids. The CDR3 DNA sequence: TGCGCCAGCAGCGCCGGGACAGCGTGGGGTGAGCAGTTCTTC. Its protein is CASSAGTAWGEQFF.

This clonotype was seen a few times. This chain uses TRBV7-9 with TRBJ1-4; no definite D call. CDR3 length equals 14 residues. The V gene lost 7 bases and the J gene lost 6 bases, with 15 bases spanning the gap. In germline, CDR1 is SEHNR, CDR2 FQNEAQ (reference sequence). The CDR3: CASTRLGSDEKLFF. The CDR3, as DNA: TGTGCCAGCACACGCCTCGGGTCGGATGAAAAACTGTTTTTT.

The chain combines TRBV7-2 with TRBJ2-5, with D unclear. The J call is uncertain, as TRBJ2-7 better fits the DNA end. This CDR3 has 14 amino acids. The germline V gene encodes CDR1 SGHTA and CDR2 FQGNSA. The CDR3 loop reads CASSLSISSYEQYV. The CDR3 region has the DNA TGTGCCAGCAGCTTATCCATAAGCTCCTACGAGCAGTACGTC.

This clonotype was observed a few times. This sequence joins TRBV5-1 and TRBJ1-3, with 10 bases matching TRBD1. The CDR3 runs to 14 residues. Germline CDR1 SGHRS, CDR2 YFSETQ. J gave up 8 bases and V 3 bases, and 5 bases lay outside the gene matches. CDR3 residues: CASSWTGTGDTIYF. The CDR3 DNA reads as TGCGCCAGCAGCTGGACCGGGACAGGGGACACCATATATTTT.

J is TRBJ1-4 and V is TRBV5-1; perhaps TRBD1 as D (5 bases). CDR3 size: 15 residues. The germline V gene encodes CDR1 SGHRS and CDR2 YFSETQ. The V and J ends lost 4 bases and 1 base respectively, with 11 bases between them. The CDR3 is CASSPGTGTNEKLFF. CDR3 in DNA: TGCGCCAGCAGCCCGGGGACGGGAACTAATGAAAAACTGTTTTTT.

The chain recombines TRBV4-3 with TRBJ2-2; TRBD2 agrees at 15 bases. This CDR3 contains 16 residues. Looked up from germline, CDR1 is LGHNA and CDR2 is YSLEER. The J segment lost 7 bases and the V segment lost 3 bases, leaving 3 bases of the junction unmatched. DNA of the CDR3: TGCGCCAGCAGCCAGCCGGGACTAGCGGGAGGCGGGGAGCTGTTTTTT. This translates into CASSQPGLAGGGELFF.

Points on this clonotype: At one of its ends the junction is not consistent with the germline gene, which may arise from a read error. The J gene is TRBJ2-3, the V gene TRBV12-3 or TRBV12-4; D may be TRBD1 (6 bases). This CDR3 region has 14 residues. CDR3 residues: CASSATGSTDAQYF. The CDR3 coding sequence is TGTGCCAGCAGTGCCACAGGGAGCACAGATGCGCAGTATTTT.

DNA of the CDR3: TGTGCCAGCAGTCCCAGCCCCGGGGTAGGCTACACCTTC. Its translation is CASSPSPGVGYTF. The rearrangement uses TRBV12-3 or TRBV12-4 and TRBJ1-2; D is ambiguous. The CDR3 covers 13 residues. Deletions cut 5 bases from V and 8 bases from J, with 15 bases between.

The CDR3 spells CASSFGLAGVTSTDTQYF. In nucleotides, the CDR3 is TGCGCCAGCAGCTTTGGCCTAGCGGGGGTTACTAGCACAGATACGCAGTATTTT. The gene calls are TRBV5-1 and TRBJ2-3, with 10 bases aligning to TRBD2. V trimming: 2 bases; J trimming: 0 bases; junction bases outside the gene matches: 9. Germline values: CDR1 SGHRS, CDR2 YFSETQ. The CDR3 is made up of 18 amino acids.

This clonotype appeared a few times. This may arise from a read error, as a much more abundant clone is one base away. The CDR3 DNA follows: TGTGCCAGCAGCCAGAGATGTGGAACGGCCGGCTACACCTTC. Its protein product is CASSQRCGTAGYTF. The genes are TRBV11-3 and TRBJ1-2; no definite D call. In germline, CDR1 is SGHNT, CDR2 YENEEA. The CDR3 length is 14 residues. V was shortened by 5 bases and J by 8 bases, with 18 bases between the two germline ends. The complete variable domain, with remaining parts taken from reference TRBV11-3 and TRBJ1-2, reads EAGVVQSPRYKIIEKKQPVAFWCNPISGHNTLYWYLQNLGQGPELLIRYENEEAVDDSQLPKDRFSAERLKGVDSTLKIQPAELGDSAVYLCASSQRCGTAGYTFGSGTRLTVV.

Notes on this clonotype: One end of the junction does not line up with germline, which may come from a read error. This rearrangement joins TRBV11-1 to TRBJ2-7, with 9 bases matching TRBD1. The CDR3 contains 13 residues. The germline V gene encodes CDR1 SGHAT and CDR2 FQDESV (reference sequence). The CDR3 nucleotides are TGTGCCAGCAGCCCGGGACAGGGTGGCGAGCAGTGCTTC. Translated, it gives CASSPGQGGEQCF. The whole variable domain, filled in from reference TRBV11-1 and TRBJ2-7, reads EAEVAQSPRYKITEKSQAVAFWCDPISGHATLYWYRQILGQGPELLVQFQDESVVDDSQLPKDRFSAERLKGVDSTLKIQPAELGDSAMYLCASSPGQGGEQCFGPGTRLTVT.

This clonotype was observed a handful of times. The chain couples TRBV24-1 to TRBJ2-3; TRBD2 agrees at 12 bases. Germline CDR1 KGHDR, CDR2 SFDVKD. The V and J ends lost 4 bases and 4 bases, in that order; junction bases with no gene match: 8. The length of the CDR3 is 17 residues. CDR3 DNA sequence: TGTGCCACCAGTGACATCGGGAGACTAGCGGGAGCAGATACGCAGTATTTT. Residues: CATSDIGRLAGADTQYF.

The DNA of the CDR3 is TGTGCCAGCAGCTTTTTTTTCGGGACTAGCGTCAATGAGCAGTTCTTC. Translated: CASSFFFGTSVNEQFF. V and J are TRBV9 and TRBJ2-7; the match to TRBD2 covers 10 bases. The end of the DNA is better explained by TRBJ2-1, so the J call may be wrong. CDR1 is SGDLS, CDR2 YYNGEE, per germline. CDR3 length: 16 residues.

This clonotype was counted only a few times. The CDR3 protein is CASSIDKFTEAFF. CDR3 DNA: TGTGCCAGTAGTATAGATAAGTTCACTGAAGCTTTCTTT. The chain couples TRBV19 to TRBJ1-1; D gene unclear. From germline, CDR1 is LNHDA and CDR2 SQIVND (reference sequence). The CDR3 is 13 amino acids. Trimming cost V 0 bases and J 4 bases, with 6 bases left between them.

This clonotype was detected a few times. The chain is built from TRBV12-3 or TRBV12-4 and TRBJ2-2; 13 bases match TRBD2. The V gene end was trimmed by 7 bases and the J gene end by 3 bases; junction bases not matched to a gene: 2. The CDR3 has 15 residues. This chain's CDR3 is CASTGLAGDTGELFF. The CDR3 DNA sequence: TGTGCCAGCACCGGACTAGCGGGAGACACCGGGGAGCTGTTTTTT.

This clonotype was counted between two and nine times. V and J are TRBV20-1 and TRBJ2-1; 8 bases match TRBD1. The DNA end favors TRBJ2-5, so the J call may be wrong. This CDR3 contains 14 residues. Looked up from germline, CDR1 is DFQATT and CDR2 is SNEGSKA (reference sequence). This CDR3 is CSARPGQGIQTQYF. The CDR3 region has the DNA TGCAGTGCTAGACCTGGACAGGGTATCCAGACCCAGTACTTC.

This rearrangement joins TRBV5-1 to TRBJ2-5, with D tentatively TRBD1 (6 bases). Trimming took 6 bases from V and 4 from J, leaving 22 bases between them. The CDR3 has 16 residues. Germline values: CDR1 SGHRS, CDR2 YFSETQ. The DNA for the CDR3 is TGCGCCAGCACATTACCTCAGGGGACCCTTAGAGAGACCCAGTACTTC. As protein: CASTLPQGTLRETQYF. Combining the CDR3 with reference TRBV5-1 and TRBJ2-5 gives the whole variable domain KAGVTQTPRYLIKTRGQQVTLSCSPISGHRSVSWYQQTPGQGLQFLFEYFSETQRNKGNFPGRFSGRQFSNSRSEMNVSTLELGDSALYLCASTLPQGTLRETQYFGPGTRLLVL.

The J gene is TRBJ2-3, the V gene TRBV5-1, with 9 bases aligning to TRBD2. The CDR3 contains 16 residues. CDR1 SGHRS and CDR2 YFSETQ come from the germline V gene. J gave up 0 bases and V 4 bases, and 6 bases lay outside the gene matches. Written as DNA, the CDR3 is TGCGCCAGCAGCCAAACAGCGGGAGGCAGCACAGATACGCAGTATTTT. This translates into CASSQTAGGSTDTQYF.

In this sample, this clonotype turned up a few times. The V and J genes are TRBV9 and TRBJ2-1; D gene ambiguous. Germline values: CDR1 SGDLS, CDR2 YYNGEE. This CDR3 region has 15 residues. V was clipped by 0 bases and J by 0 bases, with 7 bases between them. CDR3 bases: TGTGCCAGCAGCGTAGAGGTGAGCTCCTACAATGAGCAGTTCTTC. The encoded protein is CASSVEVSSYNEQFF.

This clonotype was detected a few times. The chain joins TRBV24-1 to TRBJ2-5; 9 nucleotides align to TRBD1. V lost 3 bases, J lost 6 bases, and 7 bases stayed unmatched. Germline V lookup: CDR1 KGHDR, CDR2 SFDVKD. The CDR3 runs 15 residues. CDR3 loop: CATSDPGQGVKTQYF. For the CDR3, the DNA is TGTGCCACCAGTGATCCGGGACAGGGTGTAAAGACCCAGTACTTC.

The chain carries TRBV14 and TRBJ1-5, with D perhaps TRBD1 (5 bases). The ends were cut back, 6 bases at V and 0 bases at J, with 12 bases in the middle. The CDR3 spans 15 residues. Germline-derived CDR1 and CDR2 are SGHDN and FVKESK. This CDR3 reads CASSPGPASNQPQHF. CDR3 in DNA: TGTGCCAGCAGTCCGGGACCGGCTAGCAATCAGCCCCAGCATTTT.

The genes are TRBV20-1 and TRBJ2-3; D remains ambiguous. Trimming pared 0 bases from V and 3 bases from J, leaving 19 bases between. This CDR3 is built from 17 residues. Germline CDR1 and CDR2: DFQATT and SNEGSKA (reference sequence). The CDR3 bases are TGCAGTGCTAGAGATGGAACCCGGACCCTTGCGACAGATACGCAGTATTTT. The encoded protein is CSARDGTRTLATDTQYF.

The sample holds many counts of this clonotype. This rearrangement joins TRBV9 to TRBJ2-3, with 9 bases matching TRBD1. The CDR3 is 15 amino acids. Germline lookup yields CDR1 SGDLS and CDR2 YYNGEE. With V trimmed by 6 bases and J by 0 bases, 5 bases remained unmatched. The DNA for the CDR3 is TGTGCCAGCAACCAACAGGGGGCTAGCACAGATACGCAGTATTTT. Amino acids: CASNQQGASTDTQYF.

This clonotype has a handful of counts. The V gene is TRBV12-3 or TRBV12-4, the J gene TRBJ2-1, with 9 bases lining up with TRBD1. This CDR3 has 15 amino acids. J lost 7 bases, V lost 2 bases, and 6 bases had no gene match. CDR3 loop: CASSLRQGVRNEQFF. The CDR3 region has the DNA TGTGCCAGCAGTTTAAGACAGGGGGTAAGGAATGAGCAGTTCTTC.

A few counts support this clonotype. This chain links TRBV12-3 or TRBV12-4 with TRBJ1-5, with D tentatively TRBD1 (6 bases). V lost 3 bases, J lost 6 bases, and 15 bases lay in between. This CDR3 contains 15 residues. CDR3 loop: CASSLEGGVGQPQHF. The CDR3 DNA reads TGTGCCAGCAGTTTGGAGGGGGGGGTCGGTCAGCCCCAGCATTTT.

This sequence joins TRBV7-2 and TRBJ2-3; D possibly corresponds to TRBD2 (7 bases). This CDR3 has 15 amino acids. Germline V gene lookup returns CDR1 SGHTA and CDR2 FQGNSA. Trimming removed 5 bases at V and 5 bases at J, with 17 bases between. The CDR3 region has the DNA TGTGCCAGCAGCCCAGGGGCGGGGGACCTAGATACGCAGTATTTT. Its protein is CASSPGAGDLDTQYF.

This clonotype has at least ten counts. V and J are TRBV7-2 and TRBJ1-3, with D possibly matching TRBD1 (6 bases). The germline CDR1 and CDR2 sequences are SGHTA and FQGNSA. With 1 base removed from V and 2 bases from J, the gap between germline ends came to 12 bases. This CDR3 comprises 16 residues. The CDR3 coding sequence is TGTGCCAGCAGCTTAGTAGGGGGAGACGCTGGAAACACCATATATTTT. It encodes CASSLVGGDAGNTIYF.